Listed below are T cell receptor beta chains from one sample, sequenced in a study of chemoradiotherapy in HPV16-positive cancers. Using immunoSEQ multiplex PCR, the repertoire was profiled, and TCRdb retains in-frame clones only, with some absent. This table has fewer than 40,000 clones, approximately 88% appearing once. The material was blood, obtained from a patient who underwent chemoradiotherapy. Receptors were obtained from a human donor with HPV-associated anogenital cancer. CDR3s include the opening cysteine and the closing phenylalanine or tryptophan. The order of the fields is D gene, clone size, J gene, V gene, CDR3 length, CDR3 DNA, CDR3 protein. The D gene is left open where the match is weak. The size entry is marked missing in some rows and otherwise reads once, few, many or a size class.

D gene: TRBD1
clone size: .
J gene: TRBJ1-2
V gene: TRBV5-6
CDR3 length: 14
CDR3 DNA: TGTGCCAGCAGCTTGCCCGGACAGGGGTATGGCTACACCTTC
CDR3 protein: CASSLPGQGYGYTF

D gene: TRBD1
clone size: .
J gene: TRBJ2-1
V gene: TRBV6-6
CDR3 length: 16
CDR3 DNA: TGTGCCAGCAGTTCCCCAGGGGGAGCTACCTACAATGAGCAGTTCTTC
CDR3 protein: CASSSPGGATYNEQFF

D gene: .
clone size: .
J gene: TRBJ2-2
V gene: TRBV6-1
CDR3 length: 11
CDR3 DNA: TGTGCCAGCAGGTTCACCGGGGAGCTGTTTTTT
CDR3 protein: CASRFTGELFF

D gene: .
clone size: .
J gene: TRBJ1-1
V gene: TRBV5-1
CDR3 length: 13
CDR3 DNA: TGCGCCAGCAGCCCGGGGGAGGACACTGAAGCTTTCTTT
CDR3 protein: CASSPGEDTEAFF

D gene: .
clone size: .
J gene: TRBJ2-7
V gene: TRBV7-2
CDR3 length: 15
CDR3 DNA: TGTGCCAGCAGCTTAGCGCTGGCAGAATGGAGCGAGCAGTACTTC
CDR3 protein: CASSLALAEWSEQYF

D gene: .
clone size: once
J gene: TRBJ1-4
V gene: TRBV30
CDR3 length: 11
CDR3 DNA: TGTGCCTGCCACTATAATGAAAAACTGTTTTTT
CDR3 protein: CACHYNEKLFF

D gene: TRBD1
clone size: .
J gene: TRBJ1-6
V gene: TRBV5-8
CDR3 length: 15
CDR3 DNA: TGTGCCAGCAGCTTGGACCTCACAGGGGCTTCACCCCTCCACTTT
CDR3 protein: CASSLDLTGASPLHF

D gene: .
clone size: .
J gene: TRBJ2-6
V gene: TRBV6-1
CDR3 length: 16
CDR3 DNA: TGTGCCAGCAGTGATGGCAGGGGCTCTGGGGCCAACGTCCTGACTTTC
CDR3 protein: CASSDGRGSGANVLTF

D gene: .
clone size: .
J gene: TRBJ1-2
V gene: TRBV5-5
CDR3 length: 15
CDR3 DNA: TGTGCCAGCAGCTTTGATGGGGGGACTGTAGATGGCTACACCTTC
CDR3 protein: CASSFDGGTVDGYTF

D gene: TRBD2
clone size: .
J gene: TRBJ2-3
V gene: TRBV7-9
CDR3 length: 16
CDR3 DNA: TGTGCCAGCAGCCACACGACTAGCTCTAGCACAGATACGCAGTATTTT
CDR3 protein: CASSHTTSSSTDTQYF

D gene: .
clone size: .
J gene: TRBJ2-1
V gene: TRBV5-8
CDR3 length: 15
CDR3 DNA: TGTGCCAGCAGCTTGGGGCCGAGCATTTACAATGAGCAGTTCTTC
CDR3 protein: CASSLGPSIYNEQFF

D gene: .
clone size: .
J gene: TRBJ1-6
V gene: TRBV4-2
CDR3 length: 14
CDR3 DNA: TGTGCCAGCAGCCCCGTAACCCCCAGTTCGCCCCTCCACTTT
CDR3 protein: CASSPVTPSSPLHF

D gene: .
clone size: few
J gene: TRBJ2-1
V gene: TRBV19
CDR3 length: 14
CDR3 DNA: TGTGCCAGTAGTATCCTCGGACAGTACAATGAGCAGTTCTTC
CDR3 protein: CASSILGQYNEQFF

D gene: TRBD2
clone size: .
J gene: TRBJ2-5
V gene: TRBV7-2
CDR3 length: 15
CDR3 DNA: TGTGCCAGCAGCTTAGATGGCGGGGGGGCGAAGACCCAGTACTTC
CDR3 protein: CASSLDGGGAKTQYF

D gene: .
clone size: .
J gene: TRBJ2-5
V gene: TRBV9
CDR3 length: 17
CDR3 DNA: TGTGCCAGCAGCGTAGGTCTCATGGGGGGTGGCCAAGAGACCCAGTACTTC
CDR3 protein: CASSVGLMGGGQETQYF

D gene: .
clone size: .
J gene: TRBJ2-2
V gene: TRBV5-4
CDR3 length: 13
CDR3 DNA: TGTGCCAGCAGATGGACCGTGACCGGGGAGCTGTTTTTT
CDR3 protein: CASRWTVTGELFF